The source of this TCR beta chain is a study of metastatic and nonmetastatic thyroid tumors (dated by TCRdb to about 2020). Concerning the study at large: For patients with malignant and with benign thyroid disease, the researchers compared repertoires between peripheral blood samples and tumor or nodule tissue samples.

What the study reported, not specific to this receptor: In both blood and tumor samples, TCR beta diversity was reported to be significantly higher in malignant tumors than in benign nodules.

No treatment had been received by any patient before thyroid surgery. Using T-cell receptor beta sequencing, the study looked back at clinical samples from patients collected from about 2011 to 2018. Library method: PCR. Instrument on record: Illumina HiSeq 4000. High-throughput sequencing was used to profile the TCR beta-chain CDR3 region of every patient. The source study handled its data this way. CDR3 differences across clinicopathological groups were used to build a classifier for discriminating distant-metastatic papillary thyroid cancer patients. Repertoire diversity was assessed with the Shannon index, and tumor-blood repertoire similarity with the Morisita-Horn index. The raw public data were reprocessed by TCRdb itself: fastp quality trimming at Q25, MiXCR clonotype calling, in-frame beta chains only. Here the V and J calls rest on TCRdb's processing, not on the authors' analysis. In this sample the table shows fewer than 40,000 clones, around 25% of which occur a single time. The ten largest clones capture 7% to 10% of the sample.

Including the terminal cysteine and phenylalanine, the CDR3 comprises 13 residues. Only the CDR3 DNA is retained, 39 bases long and in frame from the first base. V has 5 bases trimmed and J has 5 bases trimmed; junction bases matching no gene number 5. The germline V gene (reference sequence) provides CDR1 LNHDA and CDR2 SQIVND. This clone was seen ten or more times. The antigen it recognizes is unknown. One base away there is no much larger clone; base qualities are not given. Sequenced: blood. This clonotype was sampled from a female donor with papillary thyroid cancer or a benign thyroid nodule (not recorded which). Some clones in this sample may be carry-over from other donors' samples. This chain joins TRBV19 to TRBJ2-5, and 7 bases in between align with TRBD1. The CDR3 region reads CASSAGQEETQYF. The sequence in DNA is TGTGCCAGTAGTGCCGGACAGGAGGAGACCCAGTACTTC.